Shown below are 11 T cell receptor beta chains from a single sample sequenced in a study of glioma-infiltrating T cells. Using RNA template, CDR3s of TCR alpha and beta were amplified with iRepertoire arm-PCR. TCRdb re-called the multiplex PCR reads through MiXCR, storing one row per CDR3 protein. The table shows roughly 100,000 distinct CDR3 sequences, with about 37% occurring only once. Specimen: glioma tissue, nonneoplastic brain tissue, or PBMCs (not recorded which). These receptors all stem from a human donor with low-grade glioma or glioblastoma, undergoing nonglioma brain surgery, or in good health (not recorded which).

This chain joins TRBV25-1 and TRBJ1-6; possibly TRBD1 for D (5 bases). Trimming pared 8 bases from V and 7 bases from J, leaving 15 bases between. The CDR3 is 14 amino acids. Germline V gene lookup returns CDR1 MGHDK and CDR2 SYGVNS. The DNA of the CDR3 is TGTGCCAGCGGCCCACAGGCAAGGAATTCACCCCTCCACTTT. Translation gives CASGPQARNSPLHF.

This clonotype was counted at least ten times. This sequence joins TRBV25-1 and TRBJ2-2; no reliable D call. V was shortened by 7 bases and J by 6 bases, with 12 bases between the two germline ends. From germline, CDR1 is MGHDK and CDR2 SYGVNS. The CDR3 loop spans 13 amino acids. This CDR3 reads CASNNSPAGELFF. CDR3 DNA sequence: TGTGCCAGCAACAACTCTCCAGCCGGGGAGCTGTTTTTT.

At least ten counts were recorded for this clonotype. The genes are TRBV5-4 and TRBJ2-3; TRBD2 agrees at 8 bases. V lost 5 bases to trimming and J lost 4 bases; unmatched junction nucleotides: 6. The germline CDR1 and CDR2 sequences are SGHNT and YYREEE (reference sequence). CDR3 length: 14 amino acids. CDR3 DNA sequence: TGTGCCAGCAGGAACCGGGGGGGCCCAGATACGCAGTATTTT. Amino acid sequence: CASRNRGGPDTQYF.

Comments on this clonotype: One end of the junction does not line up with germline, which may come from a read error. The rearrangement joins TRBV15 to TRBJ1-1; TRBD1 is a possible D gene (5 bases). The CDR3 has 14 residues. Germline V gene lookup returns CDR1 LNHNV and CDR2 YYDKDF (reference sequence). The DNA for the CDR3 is TGTGCCACCGGCAATCAGGGCGTTTGGACTGAAGCATTCTTT. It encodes CATGNQGVWTEAFF.

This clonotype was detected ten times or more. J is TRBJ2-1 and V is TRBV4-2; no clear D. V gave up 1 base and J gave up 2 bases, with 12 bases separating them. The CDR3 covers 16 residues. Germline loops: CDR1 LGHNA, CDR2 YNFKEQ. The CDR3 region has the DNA TGTGCCAGCAGCCAAGCTTATGGAACCCCCTACAATGAGCAGTTCTTC. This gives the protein CASSQAYGTPYNEQFF.

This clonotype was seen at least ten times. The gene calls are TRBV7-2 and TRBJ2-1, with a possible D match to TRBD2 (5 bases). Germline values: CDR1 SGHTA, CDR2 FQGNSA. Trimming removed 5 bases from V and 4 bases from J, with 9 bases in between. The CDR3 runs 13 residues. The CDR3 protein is CASSDTRYNEQFF. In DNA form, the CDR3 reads TGTGCCAGCAGCGATACTAGGTACAATGAGCAGTTCTTC. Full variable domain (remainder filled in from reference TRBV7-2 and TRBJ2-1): GAGVSQSPSNKVTEKGKDVELRCDPISGHTALYWYRQSLGQGLEFLIYFQGNSAPDKSGLPSDRFSAERTGGSVSTLTIQRTQQEDSAVYLCASSDTRYNEQFFGPGTRLTVL.

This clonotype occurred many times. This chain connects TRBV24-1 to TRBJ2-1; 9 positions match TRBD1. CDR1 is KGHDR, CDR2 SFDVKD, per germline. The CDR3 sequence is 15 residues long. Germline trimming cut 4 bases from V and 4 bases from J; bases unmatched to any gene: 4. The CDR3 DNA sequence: TGTGCCACCAGTGAGCCCGGGACAGGGTACAATGAGCAGTTCTTC. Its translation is CATSEPGTGYNEQFF.

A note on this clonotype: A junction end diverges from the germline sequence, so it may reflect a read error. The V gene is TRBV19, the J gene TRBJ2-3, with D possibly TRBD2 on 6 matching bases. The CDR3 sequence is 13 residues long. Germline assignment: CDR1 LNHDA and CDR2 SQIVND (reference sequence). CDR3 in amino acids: CASSSLASHEKYF. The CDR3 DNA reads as TGTGCCAGTAGTTCCCTAGCGTCCCACGAGAAGTACTTT.

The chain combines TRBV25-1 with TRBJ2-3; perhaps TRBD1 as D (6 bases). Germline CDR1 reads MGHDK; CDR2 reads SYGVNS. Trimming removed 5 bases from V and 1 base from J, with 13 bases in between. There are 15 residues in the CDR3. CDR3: CASSTIAGGTDTQYF. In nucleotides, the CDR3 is TGTGCCAGCAGTACTATAGCAGGGGGCACAGATACGCAGTATTTT.

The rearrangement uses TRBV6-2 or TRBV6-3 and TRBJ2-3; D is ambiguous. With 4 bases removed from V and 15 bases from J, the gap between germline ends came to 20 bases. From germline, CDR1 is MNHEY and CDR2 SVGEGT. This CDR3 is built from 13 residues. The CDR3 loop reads CASSLFGTDTLYF. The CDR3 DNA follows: TGTGCCAGCAGTTTATTTGGAACAGATACGCTATATTTT.

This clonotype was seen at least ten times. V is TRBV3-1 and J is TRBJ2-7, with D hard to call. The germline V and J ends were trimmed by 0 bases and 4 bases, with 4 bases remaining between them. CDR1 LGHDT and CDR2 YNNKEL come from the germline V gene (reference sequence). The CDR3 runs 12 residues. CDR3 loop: CASSQDRYEQYF. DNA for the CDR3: TGTGCCAGCAGCCAAGATCGGTACGAGCAGTACTTC.